Listed below are T cell receptor beta chains from one sample, sequenced in a study of blood T cell repertoires in COVID-19. Sequencing used immunoSEQ multiplex PCR; TCRdb keeps in-frame clones, though not all of them. The profile covers about 260,000 clones, with 80% to 90% appearing a single time and 3.5% to 5% taken by the ten largest. What was sequenced was PBMCs or T cells enriched from blood (not recorded which). All receptors come from a young man with acute COVID-19. CDR3s include the opening cysteine and the closing phenylalanine or tryptophan. A D gene is named only where the DNA matches it firmly. Rows give clone size only sometimes, using once, few, many, or a class for an expanded clone.

J gene | CDR3 length | clone size | D gene | V gene | CDR3 DNA | CDR3 protein
TRBJ1-1 | 13 | once | - | TRBV5-1 | TGTGCCAGCAGCTTGGGAGCAGGCTCTGAAGCTTTCTTT | CASSLGAGSEAFF
TRBJ1-6 | 15 | - | TRBD1 | TRBV27 | TGTGCCAGCAGCTCAAAGACAGGGGTCAATTCACCCCTCCACTTT | CASSSKTGVNSPLHF
TRBJ1-3 | 12 | once | - | TRBV11-3 | TGTGCCAGCAGCCCTAATGGAAACACCATATATTTT | CASSPNGNTIYF
TRBJ1-5 | 13 | few | TRBD1 | TRBV2 | TGTGCCAGCTCTACAGGGGGCAATCAGCCCCAGCATTTT | CASSTGGNQPQHF
TRBJ2-2 | 14 | - | - | TRBV5-4 | TGTGCCAGCAGCCCCGAGACAAACACCGGGGAGCTGTTTTTT | CASSPETNTGELFF
TRBJ1-2 | 14 | - | - | TRBV13 | TGTGCCAGCAGCTGCCCTGGGGAGCGCTATGGCTACACCTTC | CASSCPGERYGYTF
TRBJ1-5 | 15 | - | TRBD1 | TRBV19 | TGTGCCAGTGGGGACAGAGCTTTTGGCAATCAGCCCCAGCATTTT | CASGDRAFGNQPQHF
TRBJ1-3 | 18 | - | TRBD1 | TRBV28 | TGTGCCAGCAACCCTACGGTAGGGACAGGGGACTCTGGAAACACCATATATTTT | CASNPTVGTGDSGNTIYF
TRBJ2-2 | 16 | - | - | TRBV3-1/TRBV3-2 | TGTGCCAGCAGCCTCCTCTGGGGGGAAAGATCCGGGGAGCTGTTTTTT | CASSLLWGERSGELFF
TRBJ2-1 | 14 | few | - | TRBV9 | TGTGCCAGCAGCCCCTCCGGGAACTACAATGAGCAGTTCTTC | CASSPSGNYNEQFF
TRBJ2-1 | 13 | - | - | TRBV7-8 | TGTGCCAGCAGCCCCGAGCCCTTCGATGAGCAGTTCTTC | CASSPEPFDEQFF
TRBJ2-5 | 15 | - | - | TRBV3-1/TRBV3-2 | TGTGCCAGCAGCCAGCTGGGGGGTGCCAAGGGGACCCAGTACTTC | CASSQLGGAKGTQYF
TRBJ1-5 | 14 | - | - | TRBV11-2 | TGTGCCAGCAGCTTAGGAGGGAGCTTAGAGCCCCAGCATTTT | CASSLGGSLEPQHF
TRBJ2-2 | 14 | - | TRBD2 | TRBV6-5 | TGTGCCATTCCCAACGGGAGGGTCCTCGGGGAGCTGTTTTTT | CAIPNGRVLGELFF
TRBJ2-3 | 14 | - | TRBD2 | TRBV9 | TGTGCCAGCAGCGTACTGCGGGAGAGGGATACGCAGTATTTT | CASSVLRERDTQYF
TRBJ1-4 | 14 | - | - | TRBV5-1 | TGTGCCAGCAGCTTGTCCGCGGGTGGTGAAAAACTGTTTTTT | CASSLSAGGEKLFF
TRBJ1-4 | 15 | - | TRBD1 | TRBV4-3 | TGCGCCAGCAGCCAGGCGACAGGGACGAGCGAAAAACTGTTTTTT | CASSQATGTSEKLFF
TRBJ2-5 | 14 | once | TRBD2 | TRBV25-1 | TGTGCCAGCACCGGGACTAGCGGAGAAGAGACCCAGTACTTC | CASTGTSGEETQYF
TRBJ2-2 | 14 | - | - | TRBV5-1 | TGTGCCAGCAGTAAAGTCGGGGACACCGGGGAGCTGTTTTTT | CASSKVGDTGELFF
TRBJ1-2 | 14 | - | TRBD1 | TRBV7-2 | TGTGCCAGCAGCTCCGACAGGGGGCGAAATGGCTACACCTTC | CASSSDRGRNGYTF
TRBJ1-6 | 16 | - | - | TRBV4-1 | TGCGCCAGCAGCCAAGAGTCAGGGGTCTATAATTCACCCCTCCACTTT | CASSQESGVYNSPLHF
TRBJ2-5 | 14 | - | TRBD1 | TRBV5-1 | TGCGCCAGCAGCATAGGGACAGTCCAAGAGACCCAGTACTTC | CASSIGTVQETQYF
TRBJ1-6 | 15 | - | - | TRBV28 | TGTGCCAGCGTCGGTGGGGCCATAATTAATTCACCCCTCCACTTT | CASVGGAIINSPLHF
TRBJ2-2 | 15 | - | - | TRBV11-3 | TGTGCCAGCAGCTCTTACAGGATGAACACCGGGGAGCTGTTTTTT | CASSSYRMNTGELFF
TRBJ2-1 | 12 | once | - | TRBV5-1 | TGCGCCAGCAGCCCCGGGACTAATGAGCAGTTCTTC | CASSPGTNEQFF
TRBJ2-3 | 15 | - | TRBD2 | TRBV11-1 | TGTGCCAGCAGCTTATACCTAGCGGGAACAGATACGCAGTATTTT | CASSLYLAGTDTQYF
TRBJ1-6 | 15 | - | - | TRBV5-5 | TGTGCCAGCAGCTTCGGACAGCCAGGGAATTCACCCCTCCACTTT | CASSFGQPGNSPLHF
TRBJ2-3 | 16 | - | - | TRBV19 | TGTGCCAGTAGTCTCCGCCTAGCAGAGCTCACAGATACGCAGTATTTT | CASSLRLAELTDTQYF
TRBJ2-5 | 13 | - | - | TRBV7-9 | TGTGCCAGCAAAGGACTGGAAGGTGGGACCCAGTACTTC | CASKGLEGGTQYF
TRBJ2-2 | 14 | - | TRBD1 | TRBV30 | TGTGCCTGGACGGACAGGGGAAATATCGGGGAGCTGTTTTTT | CAWTDRGNIGELFF
TRBJ1-5 | 14 | - | - | TRBV28 | TGTGCCAGCACCCCTGGGGGAGGTAATCAGCCCCAGCATTTT | CASTPGGGNQPQHF
TRBJ1-3 | 14 | few | - | TRBV5-1 | TGCGCCAGCAGCTCGCGGGTATCTGGAAACACCATATATTTT | CASSSRVSGNTIYF
TRBJ1-1 | 17 | - | - | TRBV7-8 | TGTGCCAGCAGCTTAGCTCTAACAGGTGCCCGGGACACTGAAGCTTTCTTT | CASSLALTGARDTEAFF
TRBJ2-1 | 15 | - | - | TRBV9 | TGTGCCAGCAGCGCCTTCGGGAGCTCCTACAATGAGCAGTTCTTC | CASSAFGSSYNEQFF
TRBJ1-6 | 15 | - | TRBD1 | TRBV9 | TGTGCCAGCAGCGTCCGGGACAGGGGTGCTTCACCCCTCCACTTT | CASSVRDRGASPLHF
TRBJ2-4 | 16 | - | - | TRBV21-1 | TGTGCCAGCAGCAAAGGCTCCGGGACAGCATCGAACATTCAGTACTTC | CASSKGSGTASNIQYF
TRBJ2-1 | 15 | - | - | TRBV19 | TGTGCCAGTAGTTATGTGTCACCGGTCGGGGATGAGCAGTTCTTC | CASSYVSPVGDEQFF
TRBJ2-5 | 14 | - | TRBD2 | TRBV5-1 | TGCGCCAGCAGCTTAGCGGGGGTGGGAGAGACCCAGTACTTC | CASSLAGVGETQYF
TRBJ1-5 | 16 | - | - | TRBV15 | TGTGCCACCAGCAGAGGTCAGGGAAGAAGCAATCAGCCCCAGCATTTT | CATSRGQGRSNQPQHF
TRBJ1-2 | 13 | - | TRBD1 | TRBV6-6 | TGTGCCAGCAGCGACAGGGGGACCTATGGCTACACCTTC | CASSDRGTYGYTF